This TCR beta chain emerged from a study of blood T cell repertoires in COVID-19. Study context: Material from acute and convalescent COVID-19 was sourced from the United States, Italy and Spain.

Methods used by the authors: Amplifying reference gene primers gave estimates of nucleated cell counts. The method was immunoSEQ multiplex PCR; TCRdb's version includes in-frame clones alone and lacks a portion of them. V and J calls and clone size follow that table, whereas D and trimming were derived from the DNA. The sample lists approximately 90,000 clones; 70% to 90% were seen once. This CDR3 has 17 amino acids. Germline V gene lookup returns CDR1 MNHEY and CDR2 SVGEGT. V lost 5 bases and J lost 2; bases outside the gene matches: 14. The material sequenced was peripheral blood. The V gene is TRBV6-2 or TRBV6-3, the J gene TRBJ2-5; TRBD2 agrees at 7 bases. The receptor's source is a human donor with acute or convalescent COVID-19. The donor label of this sample is uncertain. CDR3 DNA: TGTGCCAGCAGTCCGGGTGTGACTAGCACCATACAAGAGACCCAGTACTTC. Protein sequence: CASSPGVTSTIQETQYF.